This entry describes one T cell receptor (beta chain). Germline CDR1 reads MNHEY; CDR2 reads SVGAGI. V was cut by 5 bases and J by 1 base, with 11 bases left in between. The CDR3 is 15 residues long. The data derive from a study of blood T cell repertoires in COVID-19. The Seattle patients joined while their infection was active and were tracked longitudinally afterward. Authors' analysis steps: The assay estimated nucleated cells by amplifying reference gene primers. The data were produced by immunoSEQ multiplex PCR, yet TCRdb's version contains in-frame clones alone and is incomplete. V, J and clone size derive from that table, while D and trimming were established from the DNA sequence. In the table there are hundreds of thousands of clones, 88% of which are singletons.

The origin of this receptor is a woman aged 25 to 45 with COVID-19, enrolled during active disease. The chain carries TRBV6-5 and TRBJ2-2; tentatively, D is TRBD1 (5 bases). Sequencing was carried out using peripheral blood. The CDR3 region has the DNA TGTGCCAGCAGTCCGAGAGACAGGAACACCGGGGAGCTGTTTTTT. The encoded protein is CASSPRDRNTGELFF.